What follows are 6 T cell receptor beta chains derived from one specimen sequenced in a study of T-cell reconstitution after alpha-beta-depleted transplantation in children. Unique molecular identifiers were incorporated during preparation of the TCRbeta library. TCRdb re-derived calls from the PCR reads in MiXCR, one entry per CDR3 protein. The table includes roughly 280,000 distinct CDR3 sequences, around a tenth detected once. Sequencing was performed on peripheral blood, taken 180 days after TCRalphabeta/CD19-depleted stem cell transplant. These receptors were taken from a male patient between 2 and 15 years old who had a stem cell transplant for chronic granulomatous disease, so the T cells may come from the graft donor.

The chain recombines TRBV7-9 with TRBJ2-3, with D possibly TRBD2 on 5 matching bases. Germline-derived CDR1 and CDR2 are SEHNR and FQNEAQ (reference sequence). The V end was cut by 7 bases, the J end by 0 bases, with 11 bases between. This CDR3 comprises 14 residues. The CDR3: CASTLEASTDTQYF. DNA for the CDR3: TGTGCCAGCACCCTGGAGGCTAGCACAGATACGCAGTATTTT.

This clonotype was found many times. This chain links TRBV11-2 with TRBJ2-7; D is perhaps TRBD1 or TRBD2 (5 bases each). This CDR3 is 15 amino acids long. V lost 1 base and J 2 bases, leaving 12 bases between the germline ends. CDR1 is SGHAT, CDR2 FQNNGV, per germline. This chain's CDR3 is CASSLAGWRTYEQYF. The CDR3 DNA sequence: TGTGCCAGCAGCTTAGCAGGGTGGAGGACCTACGAGCAGTACTTC.

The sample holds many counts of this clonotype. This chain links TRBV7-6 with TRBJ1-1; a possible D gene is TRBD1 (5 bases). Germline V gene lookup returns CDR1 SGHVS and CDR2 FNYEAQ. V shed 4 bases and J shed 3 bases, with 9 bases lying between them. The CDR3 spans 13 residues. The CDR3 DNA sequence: TGTGCCAGCAGCTCGGACATTTACACTGAAGCTTTCTTT. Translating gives CASSSDIYTEAFF.

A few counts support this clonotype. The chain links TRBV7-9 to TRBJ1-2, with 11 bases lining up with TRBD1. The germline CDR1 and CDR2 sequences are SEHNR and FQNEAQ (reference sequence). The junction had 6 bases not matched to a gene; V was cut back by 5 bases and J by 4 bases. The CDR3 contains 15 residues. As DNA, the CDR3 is TGTGCCAGCAGCCCTGGGACAGGGGGGAGCTATGGCTACACCTTC. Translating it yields CASSPGTGGSYGYTF.

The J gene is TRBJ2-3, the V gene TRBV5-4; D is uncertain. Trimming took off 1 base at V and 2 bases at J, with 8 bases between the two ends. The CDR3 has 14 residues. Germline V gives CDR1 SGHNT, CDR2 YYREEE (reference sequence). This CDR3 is CASSLQADTDTQYF. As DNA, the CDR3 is TGTGCCAGCAGCTTGCAAGCTGACACAGATACGCAGTATTTT.

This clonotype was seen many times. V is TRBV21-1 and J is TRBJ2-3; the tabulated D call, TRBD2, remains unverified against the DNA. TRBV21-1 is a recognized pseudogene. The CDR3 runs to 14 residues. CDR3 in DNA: TGTGCGTACTCCCCTAGGGACAGCACAGATACGCAGTATTTT. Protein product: CAYSPRDSTDTQYF.